A single sample is the source of the 10 T cell receptor beta chains below, sequenced in a study of blood T cell repertoires in COVID-19 (TCRdb year 2020). Libraries came from the immunoSEQ multiplex PCR assay. TCRdb limited this immuneACCESS table to in-frame rearrangements with V and J called. A share of clones is missing; checked studies link under half to unresolved V genes, and the rest is unexplained. This sample has fewer than 200,000 clones in its table, and around four fifths of those were observed once. Together, the top ten hold 3.6% of the sample. The sequenced sample was PBMCs or T cells enriched from blood (not recorded which). These receptors originate from a woman aged 45 to 65 in a cohort exposed to, infected with or recovered from COVID-19 (not recorded which).

This clone appeared a single time. The chain carries TRBV12-3 or TRBV12-4 and TRBJ2-1; D perhaps matches TRBD1 (5 bases). This CDR3 region has 12 residues. V dropped 4 bases and J dropped 15 bases, with 16 bases sitting between them. In DNA, the CDR3 is TGTGCCAGCAGTTGGGGCATCGAGTACGCGTTCTTC. It codes for CASSWGIEYAFF.

The chain combines TRBV9 with TRBJ2-3; 9 bases match TRBD2. CDR1 is SGDLS, CDR2 YYNGEE, per germline. This CDR3 has 17 residues. V shed 5 bases and J 1 base; nucleotides not matched to a gene: 11. CDR3 in amino acids: CASSASTSGYRTDTQYF. The DNA for the CDR3 is TGTGCCAGCAGTGCTTCGACTAGCGGATACCGCACAGATACGCAGTATTTT. Based on the CDR3 plus reference TRBV9 and TRBJ2-3, the full variable domain is DSGVTQTPKHLITATGQRVTLRCSPRSGDLSVYWYQQSLDQGLQFLIQYYNGEERAKGNILERFSAQQFPDLHSELNLSSLELGDSALYFCASSASTSGYRTDTQYFGPGTRLTVL.

V usage is TRBV18 and J usage is TRBJ2-3, with a weak D call TRBD2 (5 bases). Germline-derived CDR1 and CDR2 are KGHSH and LQKENI. V was cut by 4 bases and J by 0 bases, with 20 bases left in between. CDR3 size: 18 residues. In DNA form, the CDR3 reads TGTGCCAGCTCACAACGCAGGACTCCCGGCCGGAGCACAGATACGCAGTATTTT. As protein: CASSQRRTPGRSTDTQYF.

The rearrangement uses TRBV20-1 and TRBJ1-1; D remains ambiguous. Looked up from germline, CDR1 is DFQATT and CDR2 is SNEGSKA (reference sequence). The V gene lost 4 bases and the J gene lost 5 bases, with 8 bases spanning the gap. The CDR3 sequence is 11 residues long. CDR3 sequence: CSAMQKTEAFF. The CDR3 region has the DNA TGCAGTGCTATGCAGAAGACTGAAGCTTTCTTT.

This clone was counted a single time. This sample includes further DNA sequences coding for the same CDR3. V usage is TRBV28 and J usage is TRBJ1-5; D gene uncertain. The CDR3 is 12 residues long. In germline, CDR1 is MDHEN, CDR2 SYDVKM. V lost 1 base to trimming and J lost 7 bases, with 5 bases between them. Here the CDR3 DNA reads TGTGCCAGCAGTTTATTAGAACAGCCCCAGCATTTT. Its translation is CASSLLEQPQHF.

In this sample, this clone turned up a few times. The chain recombines TRBV6-5 with TRBJ1-1; D perhaps matches TRBD1 (6 bases). Per germline, CDR1 MNHEY and CDR2 SVGAGI. Trimming removed 7 bases from V and 3 bases from J, with 12 bases in between. The length of the CDR3 is 13 residues. The CDR3 DNA reads TGTGCCAGCAAGACCGGGACATACACTGAAGCTTTCTTT. Translated: CASKTGTYTEAFF.

The chain carries TRBV20-1 and TRBJ1-2; D perhaps matches TRBD1 (5 bases). Germline CDR1 and CDR2: DFQATT and SNEGSKA (reference sequence). The CDR3 loop spans 11 amino acids. V was clipped by 1 base and J by 8 bases, with 8 bases between them. CDR3: CSARAGEGYTF. The DNA of the CDR3 is TGCAGTGCTAGAGCGGGGGAGGGCTACACCTTC.

J is TRBJ2-7 and V is TRBV13; D may be TRBD1 (6 bases). Germline CDR1 PRHDT, CDR2 FYEKMQ (reference sequence). Trimming took 5 bases from V and 2 from J, leaving 19 bases between them. This CDR3 has 16 amino acids. The CDR3 protein is CASSTGVKGVPYEQYF. The CDR3 nucleotides are TGTGCCAGCAGCACCGGGGTGAAGGGGGTTCCCTACGAGCAGTACTTC.

This clone was recorded once. The chain combines TRBV7-8 with TRBJ1-2; tentative D call: TRBD1 (5 bases). CDR3 length: 16 amino acids. The germline gives CDR1 SGHVS, CDR2 FQNEAQ. The V gene lost 2 bases and the J gene lost 6 bases, with 19 bases spanning the gap. Written as DNA, the CDR3 is TGTGCCAGCAGCTTACGGGATCCGGGGGGATCGGATGGCTACACCTTC. This encodes CASSLRDPGGSDGYTF.

The V call is TRBV28, the J call TRBJ2-7; 12 nucleotides align to TRBD2. From germline, CDR1 is MDHEN and CDR2 SYDVKM. The CDR3 is made up of 15 amino acids. The J segment lost 4 bases and the V segment lost 3 bases, leaving 4 bases of the junction unmatched. The CDR3 loop reads CASSFPGTSGYEQYF. The CDR3 nucleotides read TGTGCCAGCAGTTTCCCCGGGACTAGCGGGTACGAGCAGTACTTC.